A single sample is the source of the 30 T cell receptor beta chains below, sequenced in a study of lung T cells in sarcoidosis with Löfgren's syndrome. MiXCR, run by TCRdb on the reads, gives a single entry per CDR3 protein. This table has about 9,400 distinct CDR3 sequences, around 20% appearing once. The sequencing input was CD4+ T cells from bronchoalveolar lavage. The receptors stem from a human donor with sarcoidosis (Löfgren's syndrome or another form), or a control subject (not recorded which).

By its share, this clonotype is medium-sized (0.01 to 0.1%). The chain couples TRBV6-2 or TRBV6-3 to TRBJ2-3; possible D gene TRBD2, 5 bases. Trimming cost V 2 bases and J 6 bases, with 18 bases left between them. Germline assignment: CDR1 MNHEY and CDR2 SVGEGT. The CDR3 contains 16 residues. CDR3 DNA sequence: TGTGCCAGCAGTTACGGCGTGCCTGGACTCAGGGATACGCAGTATTTT. Its protein product is CASSYGVPGLRDTQYF.

At least ten counts were recorded for this clonotype. V is TRBV6-1 and J is TRBJ1-3; the D is unclear. CDR1 is MNHNS, CDR2 SASEGT, per germline. The CDR3 is 11 residues long. Trimming pared 5 bases from V and 9 bases from J, leaving 8 bases between. For the CDR3, the DNA is TGTGCCAGCAGTTCTTCCGGCACCATATATTTT. Translation: CASSSSGTIYF.

With regard to this clonotype: Relative to the germline gene, one junction end is altered; a read error may explain this. The rearrangement uses TRBV6-1 and TRBJ1-1; unclear D gene. Germline V gene data show CDR1 as MNHNS and CDR2 as SASEGT. This CDR3 has 12 residues. This CDR3 reads CASSPLNAEASF. In DNA form, the CDR3 reads TGTGCCAGCTCCCCGTTGAACGCTGAAGCTTCCTTT.

Concerning this clonotype itself: A junction boundary mismatches the germline segment, possibly from a read error. This CDR3 reads CAGREANQPQHF. CDR3 DNA: TGTGCCGGCAGAGAGGCCAATCAGCCCCAGCATTTT. The J gene is TRBJ1-5, the V gene TRBV28; D gene ambiguous. The CDR3 covers 12 residues. CDR1 and CDR2 from the germline V gene are MDHEN and SYDVKM.

This clonotype has only one observation. It is likely a read error, because the conserved phenylalanine at the end of the CDR3 is missing. The chain has TRBV30 and TRBJ2-7; a possible D gene is TRBD2 (6 bases). This CDR3 contains 16 residues. V was clipped by 1 base and J by 3 bases, with 19 bases between them. Germline V gene lookup returns CDR1 GTSNPN and CDR2 SVGIG (reference sequence). CDR3 sequence: CAWSEIVLGGNYEQYL. The DNA for the CDR3 is TGTGCCTGGAGTGAAATAGTTTTGGGGGGAAACTACGAGCAGTACTTA.

This clonotype was seen repeatedly, ten times or more. V and J are TRBV15 and TRBJ2-7; 9 bases fit TRBD2. Losses at the gene ends were 3 bases for V and 0 bases for J; bases not matched to a gene: 6. Germline CDR1 is LNHNV and CDR2 is YYDKDF (reference sequence). The CDR3 sequence is 16 residues long. The CDR3 loop reads CATSSKAGGRSYEQYF. CDR3 coding DNA: TGTGCCACCAGCAGTAAGGCGGGAGGGCGCTCCTACGAGCAGTACTTC.

This clonotype was recorded many times. The genes are TRBV10-3 and TRBJ2-1, with 7 bases aligning to TRBD2. CDR3 length: 15 residues. The ends lost 7 bases at V and 9 bases at J; junction bases unmatched: 15. From germline, CDR1 is ENHRY and CDR2 SYGVKD. The CDR3 protein is CAIKASGTSEREQFF. CDR3 DNA: TGTGCCATCAAAGCATCTGGTACTAGCGAGCGTGAGCAGTTCTTC.

To note about this clonotype: A much larger clone lies a single base off, so this may be a read error. The conserved final phenylalanine or tryptophan is absent from the CDR3, which likely points to a read error. The chain recombines TRBV7-6 with TRBJ2-2, with TRBD1 matching over 10 bases. The germline gives CDR1 SGHVS, CDR2 FNYEAQ. This CDR3 has 19 amino acids. Germline trimming cut 2 bases from V and 2 bases from J; bases unmatched to any gene: 11. DNA for the CDR3: TGTGCCAGCAGCTTAATAGCGTCGGGACAGGGGTTAAACACCGGGGAGCTGTTTTCT. This gives the protein CASSLIASGQGLNTGELFS.

In the case of this clonotype: A read error may produce the germline difference seen at one junction end. This sequence joins TRBV19 and TRBJ2-3; D perhaps matches TRBD2 (5 bases). Per the germline V gene, CDR1 is LNHDA and CDR2 is SQIVND (reference sequence). The CDR3 length is 13 residues. The CDR3 region has the DNA TGTGCCAGTAGTCCGGGGTATACAGATACGCATTGTTTT. Its protein is CASSPGYTDTHCF. The whole variable domain, remainder taken from reference TRBV19 and TRBJ2-3, is DGGITQSPKYLFRKEGQNVTLSCEQNLNHDAMYWYRQDPGQGLRLIYYSQIVNDFQKGDIAEGYSVSREKKESFPLTVTSAQKNPTAFYLCASSPGYTDTHCFGPGTRLTVL.

With respect to this clonotype: A much larger clone is a single base away; this may be a read error. CDR3 DNA sequence: TGCAGCGTTTCGGGGGGCTCTGGAAACACCGTATATTTT. It encodes CSVSGGSGNTVYF. The rearrangement uses TRBV29-1 and TRBJ1-3, with D possibly matching TRBD1 (6 bases). This CDR3 is 13 amino acids long. Germline-derived CDR1 and CDR2 are SQVTM and ANQGSEA.

On this clonotype itself: A much larger clone lies a single base off, so this may be a read error. The genes are TRBV6-1 and TRBJ1-5; the D is unclear. V lost 6 bases, J lost 6 bases, and 12 bases lay in between. The CDR3 runs to 13 residues. CDR1 is MNHNS, CDR2 SASEGT, per germline. The chain's CDR3 is CASSGRNSQPQHF. Here the CDR3 DNA reads TGTGCCAGCAGCGGACGGAACAGTCAGCCCCAGCATTTT.

In this sample, this clonotype turned up many times. This rearrangement joins TRBV5-4 to TRBJ2-3; 8 bases align to TRBD2. V was clipped by 0 bases and J by 5 bases; unmatched bases: 5. This CDR3 region has 15 residues. Per the germline V gene, CDR1 is SGHNT and CDR2 is YYREEE (reference sequence). DNA for the CDR3: TGTGCCAGCAGCTTGGCGGGGGGGTTGATAGATACGCAGTATTTT. Translated, it gives CASSLAGGLIDTQYF.

In its sample, this clonotype is medium-sized. This rearrangement joins TRBV29-1 to TRBJ2-3; D is possibly TRBD1 (6 bases). V was clipped by 7 bases and J by 7 bases, with 21 bases between them. Germline V lookup: CDR1 SQVTM, CDR2 ANQGSEA. CDR3 length equals 14 residues. The CDR3 loop reads CSARNRDGGNTQYF. The CDR3 DNA reads TGCAGCGCCCGAAACAGGGACGGTGGGAATACGCAGTATTTT.

In its sample, this clonotype is medium-sized. V usage is TRBV20-1 and J usage is TRBJ1-2; the D is unclear. The V gene's germline CDR1 is DFQATT and CDR2 SNEGSKA (reference sequence). This CDR3 contains 12 residues. The V end was cut by 5 bases, the J end by 2 bases, with 9 bases between. The CDR3 loop reads CSALSSNYGYTF. In DNA, the CDR3 is TGCAGTGCTTTGAGTTCAAACTATGGCTACACCTTC.

Concerning this clonotype itself: It may be a read error: a sequence one base away is much more abundant. The J gene is TRBJ2-5, the V gene TRBV5-1; D gene ambiguous. Germline-derived CDR1 and CDR2 are SGHRS and YFSETQ. This CDR3 contains 15 residues. With 2 bases removed from V and 3 bases from J, the gap between germline ends came to 14 bases. The CDR3 bases are TGCGCCAGCAGCTTTACGAGCTCGTCCAAAGAGACCCAGTACTTC. Its translation: CASSFTSSSKETQYF.

This clonotype is medium-sized. The chain has TRBV20-1 and TRBJ1-4, with D unresolved. Germline CDR1 DFQATT, CDR2 SNEGSKA (reference sequence). This CDR3 is 13 amino acids long. Trimming removed 3 bases from V and 4 bases from J, with 9 bases in between. CDR3 sequence: CSASPPYNEKLFF. DNA of the CDR3: TGCAGTGCTAGCCCACCCTATAATGAAAAACTGTTTTTT.

The rearrangement links TRBV12-5 to TRBJ2-5; 8 positions agree with TRBD1. The ends lost 4 bases at V and 5 bases at J; junction bases unmatched: 12. Germline loops: CDR1 LGHNT, CDR2 FRNRAP. The CDR3 runs 16 residues. The CDR3 DNA follows: TGTGCTAGTGGTTCGTCCATCCAGGGGGCGGTGGAGACCCAGTACTTC. The encoded protein is CASGSSIQGAVETQYF.

In its sample, this clonotype ranks as medium-sized. The rearrangement uses TRBV3-1 and TRBJ2-2; a possible D gene is TRBD2 (6 bases). CDR3 length equals 14 residues. V dropped 2 bases and J dropped 5 bases, with 9 bases sitting between them. Germline CDR1 and CDR2: LGHDT and YNNKEL (reference sequence). As DNA, the CDR3 is TGTGCCAGCAGCCAACAGCGGGCGACCGGGGAGCTGTTTTTT. Translation: CASSQQRATGELFF.

This clonotype has at least ten counts. The chain has TRBV20-1 and TRBJ2-7; the D gene is possibly TRBD2 (7 bases). Germline values: CDR1 DFQATT, CDR2 SNEGSKA (reference sequence). V lost 1 base and J 5 bases, leaving 12 bases between the germline ends. The CDR3 has 13 residues. CDR3 amino acids: CSARAGGFHEQYF. The DNA for the CDR3 is TGCAGTGCTAGAGCGGGGGGCTTCCACGAGCAGTACTTC.

This clonotype was counted at least ten times. The chain has TRBV19 and TRBJ2-5; the D is unclear. This CDR3 has 12 amino acids. Trimming removed 0 bases at V and 5 bases at J, with 4 bases between. Germline-derived CDR1 and CDR2 are LNHDA and SQIVND (reference sequence). The CDR3 region has the DNA TGTGCCAGTAGTATAGATCAGGAGACCCAGTACTTC. This codes for CASSIDQETQYF.

This clonotype rates as medium-sized. This sequence joins TRBV9 and TRBJ2-7, with 8 bases that match TRBD1. V dropped 0 bases and J dropped 3; count of bases not matched to a gene: 5. Germline lookup yields CDR1 SGDLS and CDR2 YYNGEE. The CDR3 extends over 15 amino acids. CDR3 coding DNA: TGTGCCAGCAGCGTAGGAACAGGGGGAGGCTACGAGCAGTACTTC. This codes for CASSVGTGGGYEQYF. Together with reference TRBV9 and TRBJ2-7, the CDR3 gives the full variable domain: DSGVTQTPKHLITATGQRVTLRCSPRSGDLSVYWYQQSLDQGLQFLIQYYNGEERAKGNILERFSAQQFPDLHSELNLSSLELGDSALYFCASSVGTGGGYEQYFGPGTRLTVT.

This clonotype rates as medium-sized. This rearrangement joins TRBV28 to TRBJ1-1, with D tentatively TRBD1 (6 bases). Germline CDR1 MDHEN, CDR2 SYDVKM. The CDR3 has 15 amino acids. Trimming stripped 5 bases from V and 0 bases from J, with 13 bases between. The DNA of the CDR3 is TGTGCCAGCAGTCTCCAGGGACAAATGAACACTGAAGCTTTCTTT. The encoded protein is CASSLQGQMNTEAFF.

The table lists this clonotype with a few counts. This chain connects TRBV20-1 to TRBJ2-1, with 12 bases lining up with TRBD2. CDR1 DFQATT and CDR2 SNEGSKA come from the germline V gene (reference sequence). This CDR3 spans 15 amino acids. V was clipped by 5 bases and J by 5 bases; unmatched bases: 7. CDR3 bases: TGCAGTGCTCCACGGACTAGCGGGAATCACAATGAGCAGTTCTTC. It yields the protein CSAPRTSGNHNEQFF.

This clonotype has only a few counts. This may stem from a read error, because a much larger clone lies one nucleotide away. V usage is TRBV7-6 and J usage is TRBJ2-7; D gene ambiguous. The CDR3 runs to 14 residues. With 2 bases removed from V and 5 bases from J, the gap between germline ends came to 13 bases. Germline V gives CDR1 SGHVS, CDR2 FNYEAQ. The CDR3 loop is CASSLRVETDEQYF. As DNA, the CDR3 is TGTGCCAGCAGCTTACGGGTAGAAACCGACGAGCAGTACTTC.

This chain uses TRBV5-6 with TRBJ2-7, with no clear D. Trimming removed 4 bases at V and 1 base at J, with 15 bases between. CDR3 length equals 15 residues. The germline V gene has CDR1 SGHDT and CDR2 YYEEEE. CDR3 region: CASSPSPGRSYEQYF. CDR3 in DNA: TGTGCCAGCAGCCCAAGCCCGGGTCGTTCCTACGAGCAGTACTTC.

By its share, this clonotype is medium-sized. The chain combines TRBV11-2 with TRBJ2-5, with a possible D match to TRBD2 (5 bases). The CDR3 is 15 residues long. Germline CDR1 reads SGHAT; CDR2 reads FQNNGV. V gave up 0 bases and J gave up 2 bases, with 10 bases separating them. The CDR3 DNA sequence: TGTGCCAGCAGCTTAGATCTGGGAGCGCAAGAGACCCAGTACTTC. It translates to CASSLDLGAQETQYF.

This clonotype is labeled large. V gene TRBV28 combines with J gene TRBJ1-1, with TRBD1 as a possible D gene (5 bases). Trimming removed 6 bases from V and 6 bases from J, with 29 bases in between. The CDR3 is 18 amino acids. Germline V CDR1 and CDR2: MDHEN, SYDVKM. In nucleotides, the CDR3 is TGTGCCAGCAGAGGTTGGACACTCTCGATGGGGGTAAGCGCTGAAGCTTTCTTT. It codes for CASRGWTLSMGVSAEAFF.

By sample share, this clonotype is medium-sized (0.01 to 0.1%). This sequence joins TRBV27 and TRBJ2-3; 12 nucleotides agree with TRBD2. This CDR3 has 19 residues. The germline gives CDR1 MNHEY, CDR2 SMNVEV (reference sequence). Losses at the gene ends were 3 bases for V and 4 bases for J; bases not matched to a gene: 14. The CDR3 is CASSFFGTSGRLGADTQYF. In nucleotides, the CDR3 is TGTGCCAGCAGTTTCTTTGGGACTAGCGGGCGGCTTGGGGCAGATACGCAGTATTTT.

This clonotype was seen at least ten times. This chain uses TRBV7-9 with TRBJ2-1; D possibly corresponds to TRBD1 (8 bases). V dropped 5 bases and J dropped 4 bases, with 18 bases sitting between them. Per germline, CDR1 SEHNR and CDR2 FQNEAQ (reference sequence). The CDR3 covers 16 residues. The CDR3 DNA is TGTGCCAGCAGCCGAACGACAGGGGAGGGTTACAATGAGCAGTTCTTC. Translating gives CASSRTTGEGYNEQFF.

A note on this clonotype: This may come from a read error, since a much larger clone is one base off. The J gene is TRBJ1-3, the V gene TRBV6-2 or TRBV6-3, with D possibly being TRBD1 (5 bases). CDR1 is MNHEY, CDR2 SVGEGT, per germline. V was trimmed by 0 bases and J by 4 bases, leaving 13 bases between them. CDR3 length: 16 residues. This CDR3 reads CASSYSSFDSGNTIYF. In DNA form, the CDR3 reads TGTGCCAGCAGTTACTCGTCTTTCGACAGCGGAAACACCATATATTTT.